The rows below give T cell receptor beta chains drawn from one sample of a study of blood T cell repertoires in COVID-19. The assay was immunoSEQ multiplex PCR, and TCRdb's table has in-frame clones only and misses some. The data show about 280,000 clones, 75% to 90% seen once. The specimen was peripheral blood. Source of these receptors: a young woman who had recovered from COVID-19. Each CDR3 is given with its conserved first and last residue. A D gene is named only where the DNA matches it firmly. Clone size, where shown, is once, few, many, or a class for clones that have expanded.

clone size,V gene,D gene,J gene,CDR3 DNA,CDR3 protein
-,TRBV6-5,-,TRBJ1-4,TGTGCCAGCAGCCCCTCTAGGGGGATCAATGAAAAACTGTTTTTT,CASSPSRGINEKLFF
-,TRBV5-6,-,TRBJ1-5,TGTGCCAGCAGCCCTTGGGGGGGCCGACAGCCCCAGCATTTT,CASSPWGGRQPQHF
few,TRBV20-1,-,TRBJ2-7,TGCAGTGCTAGTTGGAGGGCCCACGAGCAGTACTTC,CSASWRAHEQYF
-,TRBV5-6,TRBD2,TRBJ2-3,TGTGCCAGCAGCTTGGCCCTAGCGGGAGATACGCAGTATTTT,CASSLALAGDTQYF
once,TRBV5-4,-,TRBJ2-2,TGTGCCAGCAGCTTGATTAGCGAAGCCGGGGAGCTGTTTTTT,CASSLISEAGELFF
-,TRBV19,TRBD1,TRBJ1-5,TGTGCCAGTAGCCCCGGGACAGAGAATCAGCCCCAGCATTTT,CASSPGTENQPQHF
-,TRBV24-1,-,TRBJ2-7,TGTGCCACCAGTGATTCCCTCATACAAGGGGACGAGCAGTACTTC,CATSDSLIQGDEQYF
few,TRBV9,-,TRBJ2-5,TGTGCCAGCAGCCTATCCCCCGGACAGGCGGGGGAGACCCAGTACTTC,CASSLSPGQAGETQYF
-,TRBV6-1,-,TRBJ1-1,TGTGCCAGCAGTGAAGAGGGGGTTTCTCGAGCTTTCTTT,CASSEEGVSRAFF
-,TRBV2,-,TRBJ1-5,TGTGCCAGCAGTCAAGGAGGAGTACAGCCCCAGCATTTT,CASSQGGVQPQHF
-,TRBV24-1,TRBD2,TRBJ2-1,TGTGCCACCAGTGATAGTCTAGCGGGGGGGCAGCAGTTCTTC,CATSDSLAGGQQFF
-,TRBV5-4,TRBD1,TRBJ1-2,TGTGCCAGCAGGCCGGACAGGTTTTCGTGGGGCTACACCTTC,CASRPDRFSWGYTF
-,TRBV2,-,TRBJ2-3,TGTGCCAGCAAACAAGATACGCAGTATTTT,CASKQDTQYF
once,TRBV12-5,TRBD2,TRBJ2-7,TGTGCTAGTGGTTTGGCGAGACTAGCGGGCGTAACCTGGCCCTACGAGCAGTACTTC,CASGLARLAGVTWPYEQYF
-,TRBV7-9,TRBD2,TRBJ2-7,TGTGCCAGCAGTCTGACTAGCGGGATTAAGTACTTC,CASSLTSGIKYF
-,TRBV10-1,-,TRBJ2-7,TGCGCCAGCAAGGCCTACGAACTAGGCGAAGCCCCCTACGAGCAGTACTTC,CASKAYELGEAPYEQYF
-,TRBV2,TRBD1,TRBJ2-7,TGTGCCAGCAGTGAAGTCCTAGGGGGCGGCTACGAGCAGTACTTC,CASSEVLGGGYEQYF
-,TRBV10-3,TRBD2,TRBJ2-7,TGTGCCATCAGTGGTGGGACTAGTAAGGGCTACGAGCAGTACTTC,CAISGGTSKGYEQYF
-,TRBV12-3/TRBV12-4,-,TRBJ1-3,TGTGCCAGCACCAATTCTGGAAACACCATATATTTT,CASTNSGNTIYF
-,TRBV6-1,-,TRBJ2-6,TGTGCCAGCAGTGGTCTACAGGGTCTCGCTGGGGCCAACGTCCTGACTTTC,CASSGLQGLAGANVLTF
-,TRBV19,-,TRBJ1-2,TGTGCCAGTAGTATAACCCTCACAGGGACCTATGGCTACACCTTC,CASSITLTGTYGYTF
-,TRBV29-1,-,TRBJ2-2,TGCAGCGTGAGGCTCAGTGCGGAGCTGTTTTTT,CSVRLSAELFF
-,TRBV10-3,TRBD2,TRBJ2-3,TGTGCCATCAGTGTTGTAGCGGGGGTGACAGATACGCAGTATTTT,CAISVVAGVTDTQYF
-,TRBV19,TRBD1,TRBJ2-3,TGTGCCAGTAGCCGCGATACAGGGGGCATTACAGATACGCAGTATTTT,CASSRDTGGITDTQYF
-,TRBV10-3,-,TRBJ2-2,TGTGCCAGCTTACCAACCGGGACAACGAACACCGGGGAGCTGTTTTTT,CASLPTGTTNTGELFF
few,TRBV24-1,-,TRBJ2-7,TGTGCCACCAGTGATTCGAGACAGACTGTCTCCGAGCAGTACTTC,CATSDSRQTVSEQYF
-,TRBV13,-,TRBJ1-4,TGTGCCAGCAGCCCCCACAGGGTCCCGAATGAAAAACTGTTTTTT,CASSPHRVPNEKLFF
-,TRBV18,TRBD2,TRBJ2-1,TGTGCCAGCTCATCGGGACTAGCGGGGGACAATGAGCAGTTCTTC,CASSSGLAGDNEQFF
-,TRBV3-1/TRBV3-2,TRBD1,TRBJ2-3,TGTGCCAGCAGCCAAGATATCAGGGGGCGGTCAGATACGCAGTATTTT,CASSQDIRGRSDTQYF
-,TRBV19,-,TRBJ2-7,TGTGCCAGTAGTATTCGCCCGGGCTCCTACGAGCAGTACTTC,CASSIRPGSYEQYF
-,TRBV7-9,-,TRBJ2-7,TGTGCCAGCAGCCAAGTTAGCTTGAGCTCCTACGAGCAGTACTTC,CASSQVSLSSYEQYF
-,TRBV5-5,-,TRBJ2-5,TGTGCCAGCAGCCCAAAAGAGACCCAGTACTTC,CASSPKETQYF
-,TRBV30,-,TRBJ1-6,TGTGCCTGGAGTGTATTGGCAGGCCAGAATTCACCCCTCCACTTT,CAWSVLAGQNSPLHF
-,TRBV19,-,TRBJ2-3,TGTGCCAGTACCCTATCAGATACGCAGTATTTT,CASTLSDTQYF
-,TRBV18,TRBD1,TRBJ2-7,TGTGCCAGCTCACCACCGTTAGGGACAGGGGAGAGATACGAGCAGTACTTC,CASSPPLGTGERYEQYF
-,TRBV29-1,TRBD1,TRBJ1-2,TGCAGCGTTCTTAGCCCGGCCCAGGGGGCCCGGGGCTACACCTTC,CSVLSPAQGARGYTF
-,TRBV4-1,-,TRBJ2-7,TGCGCCAGCAGCCAAGGTCGCGGGTCCTACGAGCAGTACTTC,CASSQGRGSYEQYF
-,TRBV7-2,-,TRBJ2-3,TGTGCCAGCAGCAGAAATCCAGCAGATACGCAGTATTTT,CASSRNPADTQYF
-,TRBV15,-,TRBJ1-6,TGTGCCACCAGCTTAGAACAGGGCCTTAATTCACCCCTCCACTTT,CATSLEQGLNSPLHF
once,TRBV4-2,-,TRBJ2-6,TGTGCCAGCAGCGGCATGGGGGGTTGGGACTCTGGGGCCAACGTCCTGACTTTC,CASSGMGGWDSGANVLTF
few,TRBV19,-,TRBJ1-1,TGTGCCAGCGCAACAGGGACGTTCTCGAACACTGAAGCTTTCTTT,CASATGTFSNTEAFF
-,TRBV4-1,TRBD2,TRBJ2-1,TGCGCCAGCAGCCCAGGGACTAGCCCATACAATGAGCAGTTCTTC,CASSPGTSPYNEQFF
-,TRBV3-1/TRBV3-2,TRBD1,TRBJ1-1,TGTGCCAGCAGCGCCCGACAGGGGTTGGAAGCTTTCTTT,CASSARQGLEAFF
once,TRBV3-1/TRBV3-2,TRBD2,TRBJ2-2,TGTGCCAGCAGCCGGACTAGCGGGGGAAACACCGGGGAGCTGTTTTTT,CASSRTSGGNTGELFF
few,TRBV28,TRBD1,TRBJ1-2,TGTGCCAGCAGTTTATCGGACAGGGCGCGAAGGGGCTACACCTTC,CASSLSDRARRGYTF
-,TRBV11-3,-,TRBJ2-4,TGTGCCAGCGGAATGACTGCCAATGTTCTAGCCAAAAACATTCAGTACTTC,CASGMTANVLAKNIQYF
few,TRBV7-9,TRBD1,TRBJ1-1,TGTGCCAGCAGGCGGCCGGGACAGGCTACGAACACTGAAGCTTTCTTT,CASRRPGQATNTEAFF
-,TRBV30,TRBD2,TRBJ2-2,TGTGCCTGGAGTGGAATAGCGGGGAATGTTGGGGAGCTGTTTTTT,CAWSGIAGNVGELFF
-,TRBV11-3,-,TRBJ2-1,TGTGCCAGCAGCTTAGCAGCTAGTGGGAGGCAGTTCTTC,CASSLAASGRQFF
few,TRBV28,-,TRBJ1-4,TGTGCCAGCAGTTTAACGCGAAACGAAAAACTGTTTTTT,CASSLTRNEKLFF
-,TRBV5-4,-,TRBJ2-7,TGTGCCAGCAGCTCCGGGGTACCAGGTGGCGAGCAGTACTTC,CASSSGVPGGEQYF
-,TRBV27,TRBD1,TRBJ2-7,TGTGCCAGCAGCGGGACAGCGAATCCCTCGGGGGAGCAGTACTTC,CASSGTANPSGEQYF
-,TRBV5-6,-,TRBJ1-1,TGTGCCAGCAGCTTGGACAGGAGAGTGAACACTGAAGCTTTCTTT,CASSLDRRVNTEAFF
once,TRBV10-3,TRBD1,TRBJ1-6,TGTGCCATCAGTGAGGACAGGGACTCACCCCTCCACTTT,CAISEDRDSPLHF
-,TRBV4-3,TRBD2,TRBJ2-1,TGCGCCAGCAGCCAAGAGGGGCCCGGACTAGCGGGAACAAATGAGCAGTTCTTC,CASSQEGPGLAGTNEQFF
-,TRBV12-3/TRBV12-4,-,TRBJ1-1,TGTGCCAGCAGTGTGACAGTGAACACTGAAGCTTTCTTT,CASSVTVNTEAFF
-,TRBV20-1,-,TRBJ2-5,TGCAGTGCTAGTTCTAGACAAGAGACCCAGTACTTC,CSASSRQETQYF
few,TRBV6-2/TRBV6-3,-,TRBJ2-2,TGTGCCAGCAGTTTCATACAGGGGAACACCGGGGAGCTGTTTTTT,CASSFIQGNTGELFF
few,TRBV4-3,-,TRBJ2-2,TGCGCCAGCAGCCCTCAGGGTGGGAACACCGGGGAGCTGTTTTTT,CASSPQGGNTGELFF
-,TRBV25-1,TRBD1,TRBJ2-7,TGTGCCAGCAGTGAACAAGGGACAGGGAAGAAGCAGTACTTC,CASSEQGTGKKQYF